This entry is about one T cell receptor beta chain. This sample was included in a study of shared clonotypes between healthy human individuals. Some clones are missing from TCRdb's copy, which holds only in-frame ones; the method was immunoSEQ multiplex PCR. This table holds about 2.1 million clones, approximately 94% found once. The germline V gene has CDR1 SEHNR and CDR2 FQNEAQ (reference sequence). V dropped 1 base and J dropped 4 bases, with 10 bases sitting between them. This CDR3 has 14 amino acids. CD8 cells regarded as naive lacked CD45RO, were positively chosen for CCR7, and omitted terminally differentiated effector memory CD45RA+ cells.

This chain uses TRBV7-9 with TRBJ1-2, with D unresolved. The sequenced sample consisted of naive CD8+ T cells from PBMCs. The clonotype comes from a man younger than 35 in good health. Some clones in this sample may be carry-over from other donors' samples. The CDR3 is CASSLGQLLYGYTF. The CDR3 DNA is TGTGCCAGCAGCTTAGGGCAACTCCTCTATGGCTACACCTTC. Based on the CDR3 plus reference TRBV7-9 and TRBJ1-2, the full variable domain is DTGVSQNPRHKITKRGQNVTFRCDPISEHNRLYWYRQTLGQGPEFLTYFQNEAQLEKSRLLSDRFSAERPKGSFSTLEIQRTEQGDSAMYLCASSLGQLLYGYTFGSGTRLTVV.